This T cell receptor (beta chain) was documented in a study of memory CD4+ T cells and cytomegalovirus serostatus. The overall study: Healthy Belgian adult donors included several CMV-positive and 24 CMV-negative people.

Study-level results: Of 150 to 200 reported CMV TCRbeta sequences, around 62 were found in memory CD4+ repertoires.

Turning to this clone: The antigen remains unidentified.

Single viable CD3+CD4+CD8-CD45RO+ cells were sorted as the memory CD4+ T cells. The CDR3 spans 13 residues. Per the germline V gene, CDR1 is SEHNR and CDR2 is FQNEAQ (reference sequence). Trimming stripped 6 bases from V and 15 bases from J, with 21 bases between. Assay used: immunoSEQ multiplex PCR; TCRdb lists only in-frame clones, some missing. This repertoire shows around 40,000 clones, around 79% found once; its top ten account for approximately 0.81%. This TCR came from an adult in good health and CMV-seronegative. This chain uses TRBV7-9 with TRBJ2-1, with D perhaps TRBD1 or TRBD2 (6 bases each). Sequenced material: memory CD4+ T cells from blood. The CDR3 reads CASSAGQGTPGFF. For the CDR3, the DNA is TGTGCCAGCAGTGCGGGGCAGGGGACTCCCGGGTTCTTC.